The 5 T cell receptor beta chains presented below share a single source sample, sequenced in a study of T cells after yellow fever vaccination. Each CDR3 protein gets one entry after TCRdb re-called the 5' RACE reads with MiXCR. The table includes 450,000 to 550,000 distinct CDR3 sequences, 20% to 25% detected once. This material consisted of PBMCs, taken roughly 20 days after the first yellow fever vaccination. The receptors here all came from a man aged 18 to 35 who received the YFV17D yellow fever vaccine.

The rearrangement links TRBV4-3 to TRBJ1-5, with TRBD1 identical over 9 bases. CDR1 and CDR2 from the germline V gene are LGHNA and YSLEER. The CDR3 has 15 amino acids. After removal of 2 bases from V and 6 bases from J, the junction contained 5 bases not matched to a gene. Here the CDR3 DNA reads TGCGCCAGCAGCCAAAATCTGGACAGGGGTCAGCCCCAGCATTTT. It specifies CASSQNLDRGQPQHF.

The V and J genes are TRBV7-2 and TRBJ2-3; 8 nucleotides agree with TRBD2. V dropped 3 bases and J dropped 5; count of bases not matched to a gene: 1. The CDR3 covers 13 residues. Germline V gives CDR1 SGHTA, CDR2 FQGNSA. The CDR3 DNA sequence: TGTGCCAGCAGCTTCAGCGGGGGAGATACGCAGTATTTT. Its translation: CASSFSGGDTQYF.

This clonotype came up a few times. The chain joins TRBV2 to TRBJ2-1; tentatively, D is TRBD2 (5 bases). V was clipped by 2 bases and J by 2 bases, with 10 bases between them. This CDR3 spans 15 amino acids. Germline values: CDR1 SNHLY, CDR2 FYNNEI. The CDR3 DNA follows: TGTGCCAGCAGTGAAAGAGGGTACGCCTACAATGAGCAGTTCTTC. Protein product: CASSERGYAYNEQFF.

CDR3 sequence reads: CATSRARSYEQYV. In DNA, the CDR3 is TGTGCCACCAGCAGAGCCAGATCCTACGAGCAGTACGTC. The chain employs TRBV15 and TRBJ2-7; the D is unclear. The CDR3 spans 13 residues. V lost 1 base and J 1 base, leaving 5 bases between the germline ends. Per germline, CDR1 LNHNV and CDR2 YYDKDF (reference sequence).

The J gene is TRBJ2-1, the V gene TRBV30, with a tentative D call TRBD2 (6 bases). The V gene lost 5 bases and the J gene lost 10 bases, with 18 bases spanning the gap. The CDR3 covers 13 residues. CDR1 and CDR2 (germline): GTSNPN, SVGIG (reference sequence). The CDR3 spells CAWVIFGGTEQFF. CDR3 coding DNA: TGTGCCTGGGTAATATTCGGCGGGACGGAGCAGTTCTTC.